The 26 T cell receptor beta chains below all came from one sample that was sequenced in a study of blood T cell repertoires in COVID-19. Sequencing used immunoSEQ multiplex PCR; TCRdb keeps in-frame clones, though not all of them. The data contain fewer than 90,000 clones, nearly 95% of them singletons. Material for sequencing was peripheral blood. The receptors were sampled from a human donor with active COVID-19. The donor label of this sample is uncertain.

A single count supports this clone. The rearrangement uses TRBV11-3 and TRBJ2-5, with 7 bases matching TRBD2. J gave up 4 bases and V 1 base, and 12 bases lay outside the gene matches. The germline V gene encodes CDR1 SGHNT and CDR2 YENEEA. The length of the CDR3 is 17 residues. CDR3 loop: CASSLAGGTLGGETQYF. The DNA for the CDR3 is TGTGCCAGCAGCTTAGCGGGAGGAACGCTCGGGGGAGAGACCCAGTACTTC. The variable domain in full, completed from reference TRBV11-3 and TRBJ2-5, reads EAGVVQSPRYKIIEKKQPVAFWCNPISGHNTLYWYLQNLGQGPELLIRYENEEAVDDSQLPKDRFSAERLKGVDSTLKIQPAELGDSAVYLCASSLAGGTLGGETQYFGPGTRLLVL.

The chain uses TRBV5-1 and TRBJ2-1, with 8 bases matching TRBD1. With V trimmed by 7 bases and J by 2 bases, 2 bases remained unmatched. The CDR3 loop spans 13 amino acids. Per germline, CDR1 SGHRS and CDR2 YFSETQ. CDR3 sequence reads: CASGQGTYNEQFF. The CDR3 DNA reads TGCGCCAGCGGACAGGGCACCTACAATGAGCAGTTCTTC.

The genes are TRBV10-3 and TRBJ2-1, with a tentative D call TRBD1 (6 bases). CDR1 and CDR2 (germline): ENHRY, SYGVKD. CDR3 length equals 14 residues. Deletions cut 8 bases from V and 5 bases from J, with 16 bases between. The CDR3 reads CAIQQGETHNEQFF. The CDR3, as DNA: TGTGCCATCCAACAGGGCGAGACCCACAATGAGCAGTTCTTC.

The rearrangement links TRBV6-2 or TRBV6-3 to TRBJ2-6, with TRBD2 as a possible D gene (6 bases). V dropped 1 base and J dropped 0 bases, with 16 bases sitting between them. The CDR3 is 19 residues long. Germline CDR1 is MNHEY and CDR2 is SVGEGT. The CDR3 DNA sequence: TGTGCCAGCAGTTACTTAACCGGGACTGGACTCTCTGGGGCCAACGTCCTGACTTTC. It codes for CASSYLTGTGLSGANVLTF.

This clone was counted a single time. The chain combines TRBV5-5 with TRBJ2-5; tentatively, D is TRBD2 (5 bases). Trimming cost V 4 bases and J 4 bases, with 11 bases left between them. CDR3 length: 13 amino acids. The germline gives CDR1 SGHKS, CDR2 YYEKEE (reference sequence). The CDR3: CASSRPGVETQYF. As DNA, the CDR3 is TGTGCCAGCAGCAGACCCGGGGTAGAGACCCAGTACTTC.

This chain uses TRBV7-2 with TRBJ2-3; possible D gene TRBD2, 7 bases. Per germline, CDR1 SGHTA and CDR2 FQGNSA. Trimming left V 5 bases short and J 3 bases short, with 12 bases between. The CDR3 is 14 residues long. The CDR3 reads CASSPAGATDTQYF. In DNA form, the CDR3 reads TGTGCCAGCAGCCCCGCGGGGGCGACAGATACGCAGTATTTT.

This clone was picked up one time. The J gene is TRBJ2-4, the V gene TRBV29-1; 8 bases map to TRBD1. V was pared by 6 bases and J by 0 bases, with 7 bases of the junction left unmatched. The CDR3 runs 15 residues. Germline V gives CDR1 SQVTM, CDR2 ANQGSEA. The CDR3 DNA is TGCAGCGTGGAAACAGGGGGTCAAGCCAAAAACATTCAGTACTTC. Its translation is CSVETGGQAKNIQYF.

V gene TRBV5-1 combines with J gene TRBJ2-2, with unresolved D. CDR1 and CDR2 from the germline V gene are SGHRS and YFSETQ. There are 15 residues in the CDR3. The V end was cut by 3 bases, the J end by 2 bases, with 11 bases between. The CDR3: CASSSDTLNTGELFF. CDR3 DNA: TGCGCCAGCAGCTCCGACACTCTTAACACCGGGGAGCTGTTTTTT.

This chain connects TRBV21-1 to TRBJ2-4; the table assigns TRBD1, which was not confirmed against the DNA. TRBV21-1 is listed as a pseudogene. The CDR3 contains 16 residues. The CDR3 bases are TGTGCCAGCAGCAAGGCGGACAGGGCGCCCAAAAACATTCAGTACTTC. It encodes CASSKADRAPKNIQYF.

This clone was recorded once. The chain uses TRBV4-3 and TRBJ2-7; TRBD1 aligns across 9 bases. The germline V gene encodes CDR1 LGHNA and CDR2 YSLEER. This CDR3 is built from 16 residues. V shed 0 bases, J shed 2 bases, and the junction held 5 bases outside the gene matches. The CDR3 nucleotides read TGCGCCAGCAGCCAAGAGGTGCGACAGGGGGCCTACGAGCAGTACTTC. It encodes CASSQEVRQGAYEQYF.

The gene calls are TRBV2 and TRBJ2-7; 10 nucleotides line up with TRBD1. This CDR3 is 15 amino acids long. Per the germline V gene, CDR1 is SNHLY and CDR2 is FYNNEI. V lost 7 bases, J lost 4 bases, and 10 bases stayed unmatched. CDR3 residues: CASKIRGTGVYEQYF. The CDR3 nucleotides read TGTGCCAGCAAAATTAGGGGGACAGGGGTGTACGAGCAGTACTTC.

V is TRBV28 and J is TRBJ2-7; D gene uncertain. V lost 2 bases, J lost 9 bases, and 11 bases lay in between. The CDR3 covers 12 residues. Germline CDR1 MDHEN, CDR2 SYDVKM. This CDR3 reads CASSLEISRQYF. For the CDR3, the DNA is TGTGCCAGCAGTTTAGAGATTTCCCGGCAGTACTTC.

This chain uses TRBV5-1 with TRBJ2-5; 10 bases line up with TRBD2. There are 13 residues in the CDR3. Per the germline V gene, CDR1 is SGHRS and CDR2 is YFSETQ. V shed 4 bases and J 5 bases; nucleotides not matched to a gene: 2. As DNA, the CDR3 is TGCGCCAGCAGCGCTAGCGGGGGCGAGACCCAGTACTTC. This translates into CASSASGGETQYF.

CDR3 bases: TGTGCCAGCAGCTTGGAGGTAGCGGGAGGGCCTTCCGAAGATACGCAGTATTTT. The encoded protein is CASSLEVAGGPSEDTQYF. The chain uses TRBV5-6 and TRBJ2-3, with TRBD2 matching over 11 bases. The germline V gene has CDR1 SGHDT and CDR2 YYEEEE. The J segment lost 5 bases and the V segment lost 0 bases, leaving 11 bases of the junction unmatched. This CDR3 spans 18 amino acids.

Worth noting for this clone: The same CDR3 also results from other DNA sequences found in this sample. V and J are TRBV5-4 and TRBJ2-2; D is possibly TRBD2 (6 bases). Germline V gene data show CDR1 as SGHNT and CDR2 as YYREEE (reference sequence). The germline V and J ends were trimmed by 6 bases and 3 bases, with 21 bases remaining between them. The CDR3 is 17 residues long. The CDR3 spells CASNHFPGGMDTGELFF. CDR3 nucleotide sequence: TGTGCCAGCAACCACTTCCCCGGGGGAATGGACACCGGGGAGCTGTTTTTT.

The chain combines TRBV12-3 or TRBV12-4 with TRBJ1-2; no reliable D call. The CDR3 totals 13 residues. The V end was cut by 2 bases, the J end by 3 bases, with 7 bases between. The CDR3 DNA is TGTGCCAGCAGTTTATCGGCGGACTATGGCTACACCTTC. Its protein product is CASSLSADYGYTF.

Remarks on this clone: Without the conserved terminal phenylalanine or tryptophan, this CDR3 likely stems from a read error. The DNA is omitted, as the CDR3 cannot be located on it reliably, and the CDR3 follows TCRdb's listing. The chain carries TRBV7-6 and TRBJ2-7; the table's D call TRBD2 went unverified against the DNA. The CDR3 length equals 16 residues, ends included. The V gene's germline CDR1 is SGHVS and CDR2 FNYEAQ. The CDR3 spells CASSFRRQDLGTSGRP.

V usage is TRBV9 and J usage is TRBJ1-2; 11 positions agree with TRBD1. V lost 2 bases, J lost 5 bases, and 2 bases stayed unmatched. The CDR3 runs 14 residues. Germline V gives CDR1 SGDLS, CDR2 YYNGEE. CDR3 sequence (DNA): TGTGCCAGCAGCGTCGGACAGGGGGCATATGGCTACACCTTC. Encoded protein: CASSVGQGAYGYTF.

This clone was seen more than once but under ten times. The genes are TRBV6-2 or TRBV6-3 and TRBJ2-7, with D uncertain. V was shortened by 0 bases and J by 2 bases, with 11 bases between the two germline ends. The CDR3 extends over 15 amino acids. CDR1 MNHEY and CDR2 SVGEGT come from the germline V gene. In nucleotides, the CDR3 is TGTGCCAGCAGTTACTCCGGTTCAGGTGCCTACGAGCAGTACTTC. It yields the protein CASSYSGSGAYEQYF.

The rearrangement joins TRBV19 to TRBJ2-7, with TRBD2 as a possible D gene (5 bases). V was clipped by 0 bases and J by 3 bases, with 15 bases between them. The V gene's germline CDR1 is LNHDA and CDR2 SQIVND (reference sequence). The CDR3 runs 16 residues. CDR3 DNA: TGTGCCAGTAGTATAGATCTCCGGGGTTCGGACTACGAGCAGTACTTC. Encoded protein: CASSIDLRGSDYEQYF.

Here the CDR3 reads CASSLAANYGYTF. The DNA for the CDR3 is TGTGCCAGCAGCTTAGCGGCTAACTATGGCTACACCTTC. The chain recombines TRBV11-3 with TRBJ1-2; no clear D gene. Per germline, CDR1 SGHNT and CDR2 YENEEA. V was shortened by 1 base and J by 0 bases, with 3 bases between the two germline ends. This CDR3 has 13 amino acids.

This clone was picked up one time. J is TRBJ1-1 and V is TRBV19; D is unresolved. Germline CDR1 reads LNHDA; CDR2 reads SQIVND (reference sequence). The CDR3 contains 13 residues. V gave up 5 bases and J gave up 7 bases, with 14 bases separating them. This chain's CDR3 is CASSPQSVGEAFF. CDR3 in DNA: TGTGCCAGTAGTCCTCAAAGCGTCGGTGAAGCTTTCTTT.

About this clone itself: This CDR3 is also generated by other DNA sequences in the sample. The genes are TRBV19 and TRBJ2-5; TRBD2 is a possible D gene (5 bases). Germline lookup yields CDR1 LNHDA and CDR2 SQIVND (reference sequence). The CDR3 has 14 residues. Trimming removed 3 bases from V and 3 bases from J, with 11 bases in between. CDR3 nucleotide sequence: TGTGCCAGTAGTATTCGGACGGGGAAAGAGACCCAGTACTTC. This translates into CASSIRTGKETQYF.

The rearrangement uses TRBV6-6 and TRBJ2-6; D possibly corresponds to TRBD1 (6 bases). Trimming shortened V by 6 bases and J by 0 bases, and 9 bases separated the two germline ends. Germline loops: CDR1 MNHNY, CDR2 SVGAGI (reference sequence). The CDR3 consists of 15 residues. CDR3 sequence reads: CASSPQGSGANVLTF. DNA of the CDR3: TGTGCCAGCAGCCCACAGGGCTCTGGGGCCAACGTCCTGACTTTC.

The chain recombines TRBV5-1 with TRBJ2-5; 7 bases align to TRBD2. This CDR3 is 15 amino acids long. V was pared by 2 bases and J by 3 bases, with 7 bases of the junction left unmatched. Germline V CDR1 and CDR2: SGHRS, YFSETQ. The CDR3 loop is CASSFRGSSEETQYF. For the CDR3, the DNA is TGCGCCAGCAGCTTTCGCGGGAGTTCCGAAGAGACCCAGTACTTC.

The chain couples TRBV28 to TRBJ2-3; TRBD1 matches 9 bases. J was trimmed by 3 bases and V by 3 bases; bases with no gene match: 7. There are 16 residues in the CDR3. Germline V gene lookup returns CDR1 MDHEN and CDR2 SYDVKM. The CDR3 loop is CASSFLGQGRTDTQYF. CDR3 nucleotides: TGTGCCAGCAGTTTTCTGGGACAGGGTAGAACAGATACGCAGTATTTT.